Listed below are T cell receptor beta chains from one sample, sequenced in a study of blood T cells in healthy people across ages. Each CDR3 protein gets one entry after TCRdb re-called the 5' RACE reads with MiXCR. The table has around 650,000 distinct CDR3 sequences, about 34% seen once; the top ten hold 15%. The sequencing sample was made of blood. These receptor sequences come from a woman older than 75 in good health. CDR3s include the opening cysteine and the closing phenylalanine or tryptophan. The D gene is left open where the match is weak. Rows may omit the clone size; those that give it use once, few, many or a size class.

V gene: TRBV5-6
clone size: .
D gene: .
J gene: TRBJ1-1
CDR3 protein: CASSFIQSRTEAFF
CDR3 DNA: TGTGCCAGCAGCTTCATACAGTCACGCACTGAAGCTTTCTTT

V gene: TRBV27
clone size: many
D gene: .
J gene: TRBJ2-7
CDR3 protein: CASSFLRGNSYEQYF
CDR3 DNA: TGTGCCAGCAGTTTCCTCCGCGGAAACTCCTACGAGCAGTACTTC

V gene: TRBV6-1
clone size: many
D gene: TRBD1
J gene: TRBJ1-2
CDR3 protein: CASRAGTGSVGYGYTF
CDR3 DNA: TGTGCCAGCAGGGCCGGGACAGGGAGCGTGGGCTATGGCTACACCTTC

V gene: TRBV12-3/TRBV12-4
clone size: many
D gene: TRBD1
J gene: TRBJ1-2
CDR3 protein: CASSFFTGQGIPIGYTF
CDR3 DNA: TGTGCCAGCAGTTTCTTCACCGGACAGGGGATTCCTATTGGCTACACCTTC

V gene: TRBV3-1
clone size: once
D gene: TRBD1
J gene: TRBJ2-1
CDR3 protein: CASSQAGQGWSNEQFF
CDR3 DNA: TGTGCCAGCAGCCAAGCAGGACAGGGGTGGTCCAATGAGCAGTTCTTC

V gene: TRBV6-2/TRBV6-3
clone size: many
D gene: .
J gene: TRBJ2-3
CDR3 protein: CASKPGDTDTQYF
CDR3 DNA: TGTGCCAGCAAGCCAGGGGACACAGATACGCAGTATTTT

V gene: TRBV29-1
clone size: many
D gene: TRBD2
J gene: TRBJ2-5
CDR3 protein: CSVEVPLAGRQTQYF
CDR3 DNA: TGCAGCGTTGAAGTCCCACTAGCGGGGAGGCAGACCCAGTACTTC

V gene: TRBV4-3
clone size: .
D gene: .
J gene: TRBJ2-7
CDR3 protein: CASSPSGSGSYEQYF
CDR3 DNA: TGCGCCAGCAGCCCCTCCGGTAGCGGCTCCTACGAGCAGTACTTC

V gene: TRBV20-1
clone size: many
D gene: .
J gene: TRBJ2-5
CDR3 protein: CSARFPSMETQYF
CDR3 DNA: TGCAGTGCTAGATTCCCTAGCATGGAGACCCAGTACTTC

V gene: TRBV6-5
clone size: .
D gene: .
J gene: TRBJ2-7
CDR3 protein: CASRALGGTYEQYF
CDR3 DNA: TGTGCCAGCAGGGCCCTTGGGGGTACCTACGAGCAGTACTTC

V gene: TRBV5-1
clone size: .
D gene: .
J gene: TRBJ1-4
CDR3 protein: CASSYEGQGNEKLFF
CDR3 DNA: TGCGCCAGCAGCTATGAGGGACAAGGGAATGAAAAACTGTTTTTT

V gene: TRBV7-2
clone size: few
D gene: .
J gene: TRBJ1-1
CDR3 protein: CASSLNPSSSTEAFF
CDR3 DNA: TGTGCCAGCAGCTTAAACCCCAGTTCCTCCACTGAAGCTTTCTTT

V gene: TRBV12-3/TRBV12-4
clone size: .
D gene: TRBD1
J gene: TRBJ1-1
CDR3 protein: CASRLQGARTEAFF
CDR3 DNA: TGTGCCAGCAGGTTACAGGGGGCGAGGACTGAAGCTTTCTTT

V gene: TRBV24-1
clone size: once
D gene: .
J gene: TRBJ2-3
CDR3 protein: CATSGPFTDTQYF
CDR3 DNA: TGTGCCACCAGTGGCCCCTTCACAGATACGCAGTATTTT

V gene: TRBV20-1
clone size: .
D gene: TRBD1
J gene: TRBJ1-1
CDR3 protein: CSARPGGLWGEAFF
CDR3 DNA: TGCAGTGCTAGACCAGGGGGCTTGTGGGGTGAAGCTTTCTTT

V gene: TRBV5-1
clone size: .
D gene: TRBD1
J gene: TRBJ2-2
CDR3 protein: CASSLTGTGGLVELFF
CDR3 DNA: TGCGCCAGCAGCTTGACCGGGACAGGGGGCCTTGTGGAGCTGTTTTTT

V gene: TRBV28
clone size: few
D gene: .
J gene: TRBJ1-5
CDR3 protein: CAIKAGGAGNQPQHF
CDR3 DNA: TGTGCCATAAAGGCCGGGGGCGCTGGGAATCAGCCCCAGCATTTT